Listed below are T cell receptor beta chains from one sample, sequenced in a study of STAT5B mutations in CD4+ large granular lymphocyte leukemia. Produced via immunoSEQ multiplex PCR; TCRdb's table is partial and in-frame only. The sample has approximately 30,000 clones, about 77% seen once. The sequencing sample was made of CD4+ T cells from blood buffy coats. The receptors were gathered from a human donor in good health. Both conserved end residues are part of each CDR3.

V | CDR3
TRBV7-6 | CASSTSPGQGAGGEQFF
TRBV9 | CASSVSGTGQYYGYTF
TRBV30 | CAWSLQGPNSPLHF
TRBV19 | CASSMNRGQPQHF
TRBV10-2 | CASSESGGQGSYTF
TRBV19 | CASSIRGSGANVLTF
TRBV27 | CASSFTHNFGNEQFF
TRBV2 | CASSPRVTGELFF
TRBV27 | CASSPGLAVRMTNEQFF
TRBV7-2 | CASSFLRTDTQYF
TRBV5-4 | CASSADRDPSYEQYF
TRBV7-2 | CASSLTLAGGRDTQYF
TRBV19 | CASSGTGGRGEQYF
TRBV18 | CASSPPASNRVAGYNEQFF
TRBV7-9 | CASSLLGTAKETQYF
TRBV18 | CASSSTGGGPEQYF
TRBV30 | CAWSVRGLDSPLHF
TRBV19 | CASNGAGGAGNQPQHF
TRBV6-5 | CASSLLRSYNSPLHF
TRBV18 | CASSPRGLNTGELFF
TRBV2 | CASSDGGTDTQYF
TRBV6-1 | CASRKGAGETQYF
TRBV7-2 | CASSPLGGGGKNIQYF